Below are 13 T cell receptor beta chains sequenced from a single sample in a study of blood T cell repertoires in COVID-19. TCRdb's copy holds only in-frame clones and misses some; the assay was immunoSEQ multiplex PCR. The sample includes 150,000 to 200,000 clones, approximately 86% of them seen just once. Sequenced input: peripheral blood. These receptor sequences come from a man aged 45-65 years with active or convalescent COVID-19.

This sequence joins TRBV5-1 and TRBJ1-2; D gene ambiguous. V was trimmed by 4 bases and J by 4 bases, leaving 14 bases between them. The CDR3 consists of 14 residues. CDR1 and CDR2 from the germline V gene are SGHRS and YFSETQ. CDR3 nucleotides: TGCGCCAGCAGCCCTTCCCCGGCGGGCTATGGCTACACCTTC. It codes for CASSPSPAGYGYTF.

This chain uses TRBV30 with TRBJ2-1; 14 positions agree with TRBD2. Germline V lookup: CDR1 GTSNPN, CDR2 SVGIG (reference sequence). This CDR3 contains 13 residues. The J segment lost 5 bases and the V segment lost 7 bases, leaving 1 base of the junction unmatched. The CDR3 bases are TGTGCCTTGACTAGCGGGAGGGACAATGAGCAGTTCTTC. Protein product: CALTSGRDNEQFF. The full variable domain, in which reference TRBV30 and TRBJ2-1 provide the parts outside the CDR3, is SQTIHQWPATLVQPVGSPLSLECTVEGTSNPNLYWYRQAAGRGLQLLFYSVGIGQISSEVPQNLSASRPQDRQFILSSKKLLLSDSGFYLCALTSGRDNEQFFGPGTRLTVL.

This chain uses TRBV12-5 with TRBJ1-2; 8 bases map to TRBD1. This CDR3 comprises 15 residues. Germline CDR1 LGHNT, CDR2 FRNRAP. The J segment lost 5 bases and the V segment lost 4 bases, leaving 9 bases of the junction unmatched. The CDR3 protein is CASGSWGQVLYGYTF. Here the CDR3 DNA reads TGTGCTAGTGGTTCCTGGGGACAGGTCCTTTATGGCTACACCTTC.

This clone was observed a handful of times. This chain links TRBV12-5 with TRBJ1-6, with D unresolved. Trimming stripped 5 bases from V and 14 bases from J, with 13 bases between. The germline V gene has CDR1 LGHNT and CDR2 FRNRAP. The CDR3 sequence is 12 residues long. CDR3 sequence (DNA): TGTGCTAGTGGTCTCGACGACTTTACCCTCCACTTT. As protein: CASGLDDFTLHF. The full variable domain, with the rest looked up from reference TRBV12-5 and TRBJ1-6, is DARVTQTPRHKVTEMGQEVTMRCQPILGHNTVFWYRQTMMQGLELLAYFRNRAPLDDSGMPKDRFSAEMPDATLATLKIQPSEPRDSAVYFCASGLDDFTLHFGNGTRLTVT.

This chain connects TRBV5-6 to TRBJ2-7, with D unresolved. CDR1 is SGHDT, CDR2 YYEEEE, per germline. V was pared by 6 bases and J by 3 bases, with 19 bases between. The CDR3 consists of 15 residues. For the CDR3, the DNA is TGTGCCAGCACCCAGACCGCAACGGGTAGCTACGAGCAGTACTTC. Residues: CASTQTATGSYEQYF.

The chain has TRBV2 and TRBJ1-2; D might be TRBD1 (5 bases). Per germline, CDR1 SNHLY and CDR2 FYNNEI. V dropped 3 bases and J dropped 8 bases, with 16 bases sitting between them. This CDR3 is built from 14 residues. The CDR3 spells CASSERDYGGGYTF. The CDR3 bases are TGTGCCAGCAGTGAGAGAGACTACGGGGGAGGCTACACCTTC.

The gene calls are TRBV29-1 and TRBJ2-2; 9 nucleotides match TRBD1. The ends lost 7 bases at V and 0 bases at J; junction bases unmatched: 3. Germline lookup yields CDR1 SQVTM and CDR2 ANQGSEA. The CDR3 covers 14 residues. The CDR3 is CSGTGGPNTGELFF. The CDR3 DNA follows: TGCAGCGGAACAGGGGGCCCGAACACCGGGGAGCTGTTTTTT.

The rearrangement links TRBV27 to TRBJ1-4, with TRBD1 matching 10 bases. Trimming removed 4 bases from V and 7 bases from J; junction bases left unmatched: 6. The CDR3 covers 15 residues. Germline V CDR1 and CDR2: MNHEY, SMNVEV (reference sequence). This CDR3 reads CASSWGGTGVEKLFF. As DNA, the CDR3 is TGTGCCAGCAGTTGGGGAGGGACAGGGGTTGAAAAACTGTTTTTT.

The genes are TRBV7-2 and TRBJ1-2, with TRBD1 as a possible D gene (6 bases). The V end lost 5 bases, the J end lost 8 bases, and 18 bases lay between the germline ends. CDR1 and CDR2 (germline): SGHTA, FQGNSA. The CDR3 spans 14 residues. The CDR3: CASSQQTGQGGYTF. CDR3 in DNA: TGTGCCAGCAGCCAACAGACAGGTCAGGGCGGCTACACCTTC.

The gene calls are TRBV2 and TRBJ2-7; 10 bases map to TRBD1. CDR1 and CDR2 (germline): SNHLY, FYNNEI. CDR3 size: 13 residues. V shed 4 bases, J shed 5 bases, and the junction held 2 bases outside the gene matches. The CDR3 DNA reads TGTGCCAGCAGTGGACAGGGGGCTCACGAGCAGTACTTC. Its protein product is CASSGQGAHEQYF. Based on the CDR3 plus reference TRBV2 and TRBJ2-7, the full variable domain is EPEVTQTPSHQVTQMGQEVILRCVPISNHLYFYWYRQILGQKVEFLVSFYNNEISEKSEIFDDQFSVERPDGSNFTLKIRSTKLEDSAMYFCASSGQGAHEQYFGPGTRLTVT.

This clone appeared a single time. The chain recombines TRBV7-9 with TRBJ1-2, with D tentatively TRBD1 (5 bases). The germline gives CDR1 SEHNR, CDR2 FQNEAQ (reference sequence). V dropped 0 bases and J dropped 3 bases, with 11 bases sitting between them. The CDR3 length is 15 residues. As DNA, the CDR3 is TGTGCCAGCAGCTTAGCGGGGACTGCTTACTATGGCTACACCTTC. Encoded protein: CASSLAGTAYYGYTF.

The chain recombines TRBV6-1 with TRBJ2-7; no clear D gene. The length of the CDR3 is 15 residues. CDR1 is MNHNS, CDR2 SASEGT, per germline. Trimming took off 1 base at V and 0 bases at J, with 10 bases between the two ends. This CDR3 reads CASSEEQKLSYEQYF. DNA for the CDR3: TGTGCCAGCAGTGAAGAACAGAAACTCTCCTACGAGCAGTACTTC.

CDR3 nucleotides: TGTGCCGGACAGAGGGAGGGCCTGTACGAGCAGTACTTC. Translated, it gives CAGQREGLYEQYF. This rearrangement joins TRBV7-9 to TRBJ2-7, with D possibly TRBD2 on 7 matching bases. The V end was cut by 11 bases, the J end by 4 bases, with 18 bases between. The CDR3 has 13 amino acids. Germline lookup yields CDR1 SEHNR and CDR2 FQNEAQ (reference sequence).